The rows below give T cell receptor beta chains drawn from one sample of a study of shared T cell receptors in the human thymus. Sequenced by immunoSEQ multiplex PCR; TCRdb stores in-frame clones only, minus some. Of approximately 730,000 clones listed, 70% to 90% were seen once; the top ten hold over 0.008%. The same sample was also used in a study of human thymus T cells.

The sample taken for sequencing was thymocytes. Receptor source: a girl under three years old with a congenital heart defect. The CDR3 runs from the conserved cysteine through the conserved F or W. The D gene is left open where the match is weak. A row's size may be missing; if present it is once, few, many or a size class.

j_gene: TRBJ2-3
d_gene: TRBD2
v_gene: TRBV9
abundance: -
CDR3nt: TGTGCCAGCAGCGTAGTGGCGGGGGGGAGGGCAGATACGCAGTATTTT
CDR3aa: CASSVVAGGRADTQYF

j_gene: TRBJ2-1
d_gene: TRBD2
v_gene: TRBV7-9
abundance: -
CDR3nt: TGTGCCAGCAGCATGGGACTAGCGGAGGCCAATGAGCAGTTCTTC
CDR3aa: CASSMGLAEANEQFF

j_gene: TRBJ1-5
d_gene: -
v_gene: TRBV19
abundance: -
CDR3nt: TGTGCCAGTACGAGGTTCCGACAGGAGAATCAGCCCCAGCATTTT
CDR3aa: CASTRFRQENQPQHF

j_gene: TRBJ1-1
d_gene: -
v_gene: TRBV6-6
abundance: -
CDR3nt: TGTGCCAGCAGTTATCGGACACCAGCGCCGAACACTGAAGCTTTCTTT
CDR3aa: CASSYRTPAPNTEAFF

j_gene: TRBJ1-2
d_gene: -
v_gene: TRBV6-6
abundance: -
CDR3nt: TGTGCCAGCAGTCGTAACAGGGACGCAAAGAACTATGGCTACACCTTC
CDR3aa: CASSRNRDAKNYGYTF

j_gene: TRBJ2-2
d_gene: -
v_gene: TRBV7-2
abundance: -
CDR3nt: TGTGCCAGCAGCCCCCTTGGGCTAAGGAACACCGGGGAGCTGTTTTTT
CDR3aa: CASSPLGLRNTGELFF

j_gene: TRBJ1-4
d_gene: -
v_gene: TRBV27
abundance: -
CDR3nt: TGTGCCAGCAGTCGAGGGGGTAAGAATGAAAAACTGTTTTTT
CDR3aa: CASSRGGKNEKLFF

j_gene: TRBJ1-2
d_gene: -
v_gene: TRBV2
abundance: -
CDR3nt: TGTGCCGGAGAGAGGTTCCTCCCCCATTATTGTGGCTACACCTTC
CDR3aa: CAGERFLPHYCGYTF

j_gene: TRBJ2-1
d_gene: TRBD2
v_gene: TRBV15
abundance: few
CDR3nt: TGTGCCACCAGCAGAGACGGACTAGCGGGAGAGAATGAGCAGTTCTTC
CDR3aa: CATSRDGLAGENEQFF

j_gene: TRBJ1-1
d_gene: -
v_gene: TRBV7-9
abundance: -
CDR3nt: TGTGCCAGCAGCTCCCCTCTTTCTGAAGCTTTCTTT
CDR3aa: CASSSPLSEAFF

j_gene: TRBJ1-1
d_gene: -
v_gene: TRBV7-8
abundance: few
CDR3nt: TGTGCCAGCAGCTTAGAACAGGGTTGGACTGAAGCTTTCTTT
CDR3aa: CASSLEQGWTEAFF

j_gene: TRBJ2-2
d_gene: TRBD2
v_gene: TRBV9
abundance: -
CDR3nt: TGTGCCAGCTCCGGGGGGAGCCGAGGCGGGGAGCTGTTTTTT
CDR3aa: CASSGGSRGGELFF

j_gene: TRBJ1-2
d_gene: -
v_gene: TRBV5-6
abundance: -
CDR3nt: TGTGCCAGCAGCTTGGCGGGGGGGGGCTATGGCTACACCTTC
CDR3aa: CASSLAGGGYGYTF

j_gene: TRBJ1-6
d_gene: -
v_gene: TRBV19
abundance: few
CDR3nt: TGTGCCAGTCGCCCCAGGGAATCCTATAATTCACCCCTCCACTTT
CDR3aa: CASRPRESYNSPLHF

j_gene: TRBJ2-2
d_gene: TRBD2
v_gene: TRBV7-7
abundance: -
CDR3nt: TGTGCCAGCAGCTTACGAGCGGGGGCCCCAGACTGGAACACCGGGGAGCTGTTTTTT
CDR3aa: CASSLRAGAPDWNTGELFF

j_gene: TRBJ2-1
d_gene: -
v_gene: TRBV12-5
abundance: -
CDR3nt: TGTGCTAGTGGTTTGGTAGCAAGCTATGAGCAGTTCTTC
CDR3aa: CASGLVASYEQFF

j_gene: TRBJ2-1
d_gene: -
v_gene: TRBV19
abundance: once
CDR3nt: TGTGCCAGTAGTACATGGGGCAACCACAATGAGCAGTTCTTC
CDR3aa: CASSTWGNHNEQFF

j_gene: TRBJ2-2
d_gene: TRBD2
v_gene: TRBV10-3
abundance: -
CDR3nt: TGTGCCATCGAGTCGGGACTAGGGCCCGGGGAGCTGTTTTTT
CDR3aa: CAIESGLGPGELFF

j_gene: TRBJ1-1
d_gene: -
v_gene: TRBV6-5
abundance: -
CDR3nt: TGTGCCAGCAGTTATCGTCCAGGGGTCGGCACTGAAGCTTTCTTT
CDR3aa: CASSYRPGVGTEAFF

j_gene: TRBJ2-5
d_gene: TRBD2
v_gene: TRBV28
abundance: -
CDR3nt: TGTGCCAGCAGCGCACCCCAACCGGGACTAGCGGACCAAGAGACCCAGTACTTC
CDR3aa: CASSAPQPGLADQETQYF

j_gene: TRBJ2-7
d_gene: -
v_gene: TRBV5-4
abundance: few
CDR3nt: TGTGCCAGCAGCGCGGACAGCTACGAGCAGTACTTC
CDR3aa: CASSADSYEQYF

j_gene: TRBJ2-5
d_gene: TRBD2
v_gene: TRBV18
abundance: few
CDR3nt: TGTGCCAGCTCACACGGGGGGGATCATCCGAAAGAGACCCAGTACTTC
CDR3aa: CASSHGGDHPKETQYF

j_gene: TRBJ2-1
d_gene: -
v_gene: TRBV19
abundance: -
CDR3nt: TGTGCCAGTAGGGAGGGGACAGCAAGAAGGAATGAGCAGTTCTTC
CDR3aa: CASREGTARRNEQFF

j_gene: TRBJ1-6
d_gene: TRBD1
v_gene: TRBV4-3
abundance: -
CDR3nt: TGCGCCAGCAGCCAAGGGGACAGCCAAAATTCACCCCTCCACTTT
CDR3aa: CASSQGDSQNSPLHF

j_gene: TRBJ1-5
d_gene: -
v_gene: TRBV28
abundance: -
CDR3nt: TGTGCCACTCTCGGGGGGCGCGGCAATCAGCCCCAGCATTTT
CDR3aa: CATLGGRGNQPQHF

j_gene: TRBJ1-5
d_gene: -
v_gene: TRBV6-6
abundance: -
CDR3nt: TGTGCCAGCAGTTACTTTCAGGGCCTCAATCAGCCCCAGCATTTT
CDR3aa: CASSYFQGLNQPQHF

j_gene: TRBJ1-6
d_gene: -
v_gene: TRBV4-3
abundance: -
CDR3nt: TGCGCCAGCAGCCAAGATAATTGGCCCAGGCCCAATCGAAATAATTCACCCCTCCACTTT
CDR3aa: CASSQDNWPRPNRNNSPLHF

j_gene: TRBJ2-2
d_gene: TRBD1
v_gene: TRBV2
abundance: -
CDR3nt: TGTGCCAGCGGGATACAGGGGGCTTCGAACACCGGGGAGCTGTTTTTT
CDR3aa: CASGIQGASNTGELFF

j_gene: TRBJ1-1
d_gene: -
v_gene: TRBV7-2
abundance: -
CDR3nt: TGTGCCAGCAGCTTATCAGATGCCAGGGAGCGGGCTGAAGCTTTCTTT
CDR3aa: CASSLSDARERAEAFF

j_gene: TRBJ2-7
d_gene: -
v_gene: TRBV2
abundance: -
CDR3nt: TGTGCCAGCAGTGACAGTGAGGCTAAAGTCGACGAGCAGTACTTC
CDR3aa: CASSDSEAKVDEQYF

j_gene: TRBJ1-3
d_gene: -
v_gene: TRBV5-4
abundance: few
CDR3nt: TGTGCCAGCAGCGTACAGGGAAATAGCTCTGGAAACACCATATATTTT
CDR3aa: CASSVQGNSSGNTIYF

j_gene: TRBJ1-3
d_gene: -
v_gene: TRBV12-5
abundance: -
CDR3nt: TGTGCTAGTGTCGAATACGGGCAGGGCGGAAACACCATATATTTT
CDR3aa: CASVEYGQGGNTIYF

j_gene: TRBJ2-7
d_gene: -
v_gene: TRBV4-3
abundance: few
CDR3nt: TGCGCCAGCAGCCAGGCGGATACTCCGTGGGAGCAGTACTTC
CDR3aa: CASSQADTPWEQYF

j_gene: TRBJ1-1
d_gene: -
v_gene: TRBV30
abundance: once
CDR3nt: TGTGCCTGGAGTGTAGGGGTAGGCGCTGAAGCTTTCTTT
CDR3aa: CAWSVGVGAEAFF

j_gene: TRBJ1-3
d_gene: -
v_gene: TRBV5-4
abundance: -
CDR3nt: TGTGCCAGCAGCCATATCCAGGATCATAACACCATATATTTT
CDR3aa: CASSHIQDHNTIYF

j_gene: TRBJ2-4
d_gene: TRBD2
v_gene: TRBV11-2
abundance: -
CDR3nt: TGTGCCAGCAGCCTTAAGGTCTTGCGGGGGAGAAACATTCAGTACTTC
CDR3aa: CASSLKVLRGRNIQYF

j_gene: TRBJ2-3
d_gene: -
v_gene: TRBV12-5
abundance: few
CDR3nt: TGTGCTAGTGGTTTGGTACCTGTAGGGGCAATCAGGGCAGATACGCAGTATTTT
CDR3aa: CASGLVPVGAIRADTQYF

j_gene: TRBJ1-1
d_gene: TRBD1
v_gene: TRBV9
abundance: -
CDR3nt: TGTGCCAGCAGCCCTCCTCGACAGGGTGATACTGAAGCTTTCTTT
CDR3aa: CASSPPRQGDTEAFF

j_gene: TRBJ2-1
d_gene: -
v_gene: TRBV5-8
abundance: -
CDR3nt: TGTGCCAGCAGCCCTAGCCGGAACTACAATGAGCAGTTCTTC
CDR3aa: CASSPSRNYNEQFF

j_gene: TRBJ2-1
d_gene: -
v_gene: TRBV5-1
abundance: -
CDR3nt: TGCGCCAGCAGCGGCGGGGGTGGGGGGCTTGAGCAGTTCTTC
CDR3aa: CASSGGGGGLEQFF

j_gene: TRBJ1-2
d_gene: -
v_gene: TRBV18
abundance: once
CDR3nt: TGTGCCAGCTCACACCAACGTCGGGGGGCTATTGGCTACACCTTC
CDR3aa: CASSHQRRGAIGYTF

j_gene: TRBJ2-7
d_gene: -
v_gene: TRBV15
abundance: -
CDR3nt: TGTGCCACCAGGCTGGAGGGATACTCCTACGAGCAGTACTTC
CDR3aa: CATRLEGYSYEQYF

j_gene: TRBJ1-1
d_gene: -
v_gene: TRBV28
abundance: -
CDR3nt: TGTGCCAGCAGTTTAGACAGCCCGAGCCCTTACACTGAAGCTTTCTTT
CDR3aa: CASSLDSPSPYTEAFF

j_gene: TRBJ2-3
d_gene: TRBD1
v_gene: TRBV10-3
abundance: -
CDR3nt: TGTGCCATCAGGGGAGAGACAGGGGCCCTTAGCACAGATACGCAGTATTTT
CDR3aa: CAIRGETGALSTDTQYF

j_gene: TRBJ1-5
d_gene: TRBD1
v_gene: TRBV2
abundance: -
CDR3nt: TGTGCCAGCAGGGGTGACAGGGCTCGTGGTCAGCCCCAGCATTTT
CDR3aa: CASRGDRARGQPQHF

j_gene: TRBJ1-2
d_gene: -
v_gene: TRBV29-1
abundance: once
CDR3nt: TGCAGCGTTGACCGGTGGGGCTACACCTTC
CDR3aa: CSVDRWGYTF

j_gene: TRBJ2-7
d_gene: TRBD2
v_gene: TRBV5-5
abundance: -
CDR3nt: TGTGCCAGCAGCAGGGCGGGGGGCTACGAGCAGTACTTC
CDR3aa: CASSRAGGYEQYF

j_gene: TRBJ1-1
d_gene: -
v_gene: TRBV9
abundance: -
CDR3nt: TGTGCCAGCAGCACTCGGACATCCACTGAAGCTTTCTTT
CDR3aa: CASSTRTSTEAFF

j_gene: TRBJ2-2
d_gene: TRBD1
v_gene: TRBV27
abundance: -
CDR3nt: TGTGCCAGCTCACCAGTTGTGTCCCCTGACAGGGGGCGCCCCGGGGAGCTGTTTTTT
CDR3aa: CASSPVVSPDRGRPGELFF

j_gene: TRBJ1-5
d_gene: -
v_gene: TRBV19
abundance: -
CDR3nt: TGTGCCAGTAGTATAAATCCTAGTTTTAGTGATCAGCCCCAGCATTTT
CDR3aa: CASSINPSFSDQPQHF

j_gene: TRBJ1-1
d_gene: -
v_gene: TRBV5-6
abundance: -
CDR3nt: TGTGCCAGCAGCTTGGGGCGGAGGGCGGAAGAAAATGAAGCTTTCTTT
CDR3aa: CASSLGRRAEENEAFF

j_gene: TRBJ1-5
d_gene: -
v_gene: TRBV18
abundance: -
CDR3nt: TGTGCCAGCTCACCCGGGGGAGGTCAGCCCCAGCATTTT
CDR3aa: CASSPGGGQPQHF

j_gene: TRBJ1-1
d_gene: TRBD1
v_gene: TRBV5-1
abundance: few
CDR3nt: TGCGCCAGCACCTTGACAGGGATCGACGCTGAAGCTTTCTTT
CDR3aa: CASTLTGIDAEAFF